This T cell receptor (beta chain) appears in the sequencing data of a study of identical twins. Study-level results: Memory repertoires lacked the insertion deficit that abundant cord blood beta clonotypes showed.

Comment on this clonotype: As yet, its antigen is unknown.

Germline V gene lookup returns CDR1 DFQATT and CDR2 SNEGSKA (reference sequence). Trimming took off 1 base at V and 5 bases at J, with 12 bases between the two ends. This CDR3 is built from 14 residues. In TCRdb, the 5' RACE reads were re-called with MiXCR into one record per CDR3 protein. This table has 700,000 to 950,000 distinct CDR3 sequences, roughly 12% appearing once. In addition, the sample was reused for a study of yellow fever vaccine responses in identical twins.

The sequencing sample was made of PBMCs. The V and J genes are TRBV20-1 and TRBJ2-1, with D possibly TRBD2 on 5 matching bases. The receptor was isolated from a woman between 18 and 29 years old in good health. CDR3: CSARVGLANNEQFF. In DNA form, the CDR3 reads TGCAGTGCTAGAGTCGGCCTAGCAAACAATGAGCAGTTCTTC.